The source of this T cell receptor (beta chain) is a study of glioma-infiltrating T cells after dendritic cell vaccination. At the level of the study: The vaccine used monocyte-derived dendritic cells pulsed overnight with autologous tumor lysate.

The data were produced by immunoSEQ multiplex PCR, yet TCRdb's version contains in-frame clones alone and is incomplete. The table includes 90,000 to 95,000 clones, around four fifths detected once. Sample time point: after dendritic cell vaccination, including at tumor progression/relapse. Patients had residual fresh-frozen tumor tissue and more than two years of survival data. Isocitrate dehydrogenase mutation was absent in all glioblastoma patients. PBMC were collected before vaccination, two weeks after the third vaccination, and at progression. Trimming removed 6 bases at V and 2 bases at J, with 17 bases between. Germline V lookup: CDR1 SGHTS, CDR2 YDEGEE. This CDR3 comprises 16 residues.

Source: blood, taken after dendritic cell vaccination. The origin of this receptor is a human donor with glioblastoma. V usage is TRBV5-8 and J usage is TRBJ2-2, with TRBD2 as a possible D gene (7 bases). Here the CDR3 DNA reads TGTGCCAGCAACAGGGTATCGGGGGGTAACACCGGGGAGCTGTTTTTT. It encodes CASNRVSGGNTGELFF.